One sample yielded the 6 T cell receptor beta chains listed below, sequenced in a study of blood T cell repertoires in COVID-19. The data were produced by immunoSEQ multiplex PCR, yet TCRdb's version contains in-frame clones alone and is incomplete. The sample holds under 300,000 clones, about four fifths seen once. Sequenced sample: peripheral blood. The source is a woman aged 18 to 35 with acute or convalescent COVID-19.

The table lists this clone with a count of one. The gene calls are TRBV7-8 and TRBJ1-2; 9 bases match TRBD1. V lost 5 bases, J lost 0 bases, and 4 bases stayed unmatched. Germline values: CDR1 SGHVS, CDR2 FQNEAQ. This CDR3 comprises 15 residues. The CDR3 here is CASSIGTGSNYGYTF. CDR3 DNA sequence: TGTGCCAGCAGCATTGGGACAGGGTCTAACTATGGCTACACCTTC.

This clone was seen only once. This chain uses TRBV6-2 or TRBV6-3 with TRBJ2-5; 10 nucleotides match TRBD2. The germline V gene encodes CDR1 MNHEY and CDR2 SVGEGT. V dropped 0 bases and J dropped 12; count of bases not matched to a gene: 4. There are 13 residues in the CDR3. The CDR3 sequence is CASSYSLGLAEYF. The CDR3, as DNA: TGTGCCAGCAGTTACTCACTCGGACTAGCGGAGTACTTC.

The V call is TRBV6-6, the J call TRBJ1-3; D unresolved. Germline V gene data show CDR1 as MNHNY and CDR2 as SVGAGI (reference sequence). CDR3 length equals 15 residues. Trimming pared 6 bases from V and 0 bases from J, leaving 12 bases between. The CDR3 DNA is TGTGCCAGCAGCAAAGACGGGAACTCTGGAAACACCATATATTTT. Translating gives CASSKDGNSGNTIYF.

The rearrangement joins TRBV12-1 to TRBJ2-7; TRBD2 was called by the table and not checked on the DNA. TRBV12-1 is shown as a pseudogene. The CDR3 extends over 18 amino acids. In DNA form, the CDR3 reads TGTGCCAGCAGCCGACCGGGACTAGCGGACCCAATTTTGGGAGAGCAGTACTTC. This gives the protein CASSRPGLADPILGEQYF.

This sequence joins TRBV7-2 and TRBJ1-6; TRBD1 might be the D (6 bases). Trimming took 5 bases from V and 10 from J, leaving 18 bases between them. Germline lookup yields CDR1 SGHTA and CDR2 FQGNSA. This CDR3 has 15 amino acids. This CDR3 reads CASSPMGAKGSPLHF. In DNA, the CDR3 is TGTGCCAGCAGCCCCATGGGGGCAAAAGGGTCACCCCTCCACTTT.

The chain uses TRBV2 and TRBJ2-1; TRBD2 aligns across 7 bases. From germline, CDR1 is SNHLY and CDR2 FYNNEI. This CDR3 is 16 amino acids long. V lost 4 bases and J lost 3; bases outside the gene matches: 9. The CDR3 DNA is TGTGCCAGCAGTGGATCCGGCGCGGGGGTCTACAATGAGCAGTTCTTC. This gives the protein CASSGSGAGVYNEQFF.